Below, 13 T cell receptor beta chains from the same sample are listed, as sequenced in a study of human T cells and chemical hapten exposure. TCRdb ran MiXCR on the RACE reads and lists one entry per CDR3 protein. The table shows roughly 380,000 distinct CDR3 sequences, with 4.5% to 5.5% occurring only once. Time point: pre-sensitization, week 0. Treatment denoted: therapeutic diphenylcyclopropenone sensitization with weekly scalp DPC. Specimen: whole blood, collected in connection with sensitization to the hapten diphenylcyclopropenone (DPC). The origin of the receptors is a woman aged 45 to 65 with alopecia areata. Some clones in this sample may be carry-over from other donors' samples.

The rearrangement uses TRBV20-1 and TRBJ2-7; D is undetermined. Germline CDR1 is DFQATT and CDR2 is SNEGSKA (reference sequence). The V end was cut by 0 bases, the J end by 0 bases, with 18 bases between. The CDR3 runs 17 residues. The chain's CDR3 is CSARDSAAILLSYEQYF. CDR3 DNA: TGCAGTGCTAGAGATTCGGCTGCTATATTACTCTCCTACGAGCAGTACTTC.

This clonotype turned up a few times. The chain is built from TRBV7-9 and TRBJ1-2; no firm D call. CDR1 is SEHNR and CDR2 is FQNEAQ in the germline V gene (reference sequence). Trimming left V 3 bases short and J 2 bases short, with 16 bases between. The CDR3 consists of 16 residues. This CDR3 is CASSFPLDYPNYGYTF. In nucleotides, the CDR3 is TGTGCCAGCAGCTTCCCTCTAGACTACCCAAACTATGGCTACACCTTC. The whole variable domain, remainder taken from reference TRBV7-9 and TRBJ1-2, is DTGVSQNPRHKITKRGQNVTFRCDPISEHNRLYWYRQTLGQGPEFLTYFQNEAQLEKSRLLSDRFSAERPKGSFSTLEIQRTEQGDSAMYLCASSFPLDYPNYGYTFGSGTRLTVV.

This clonotype occurred a few times. CDR3: CASSPPGGGGGNIQYF. CDR3 DNA: TGCGCCAGCAGCCCCCCAGGGGGCGGTGGGGGAAACATTCAGTACTTC. The chain is built from TRBV4-1 and TRBJ2-4, with TRBD1 identical over 8 bases. The germline V gene encodes CDR1 MGHRA and CDR2 YSYEKL. The CDR3 contains 16 residues. V shed 4 bases and J 6 bases; nucleotides not matched to a gene: 11.

This clonotype has more than one count but fewer than ten. This chain joins TRBV21-1 and TRBJ2-3; TRBD2, the table's D call, was not compared with the DNA. TRBV21-1 is marked as a pseudogene. This CDR3 is 15 amino acids long. The CDR3 loop reads CASSKEEREADTQYF. The CDR3 coding sequence is TGTGCCAGCAGCAAAGAGGAGAGGGAGGCAGATACGCAGTATTTT.

This clonotype was seen many times. This rearrangement joins TRBV12-3 or TRBV12-4 to TRBJ1-1, with no clear D. The ends were cut back, 8 bases at V and 4 bases at J, with 11 bases in the middle. The CDR3 loop spans 12 amino acids. This chain's CDR3 is CASGSVGTEAFF. The CDR3, as DNA: TGTGCCAGCGGGTCGGTGGGCACTGAAGCTTTCTTT.

This clonotype was seen at least ten times. DNA of the CDR3: TGCAGCGTTGATTCCGGGGCCGGCTATGGCTACACCTTC. Translating it yields CSVDSGAGYGYTF. V is TRBV29-1 and J is TRBJ1-2, with D possibly matching TRBD1 (5 bases). CDR1 and CDR2 (germline): SQVTM, ANQGSEA. V was trimmed by 3 bases and J by 4 bases, leaving 12 bases between them. The CDR3 is made up of 13 amino acids.

In the case of this clonotype: At one boundary the junction diverges from the germline segment, which might be a read error. The CDR3 loop is CASGQENSPYEQYF. The CDR3 DNA follows: TGTGCCAGCGGCCAAGAAAACAGTCCCTACGAGCAGTACTTC. The rearrangement joins TRBV3-1 to TRBJ2-7; D gene ambiguous. This CDR3 has 14 residues. CDR1 is LGHDT, CDR2 YNNKEL, per germline (reference sequence).

The CDR3 loop is CASLGGGYNEQYF. The CDR3 region has the DNA TGTGCCAGCCTTGGGGGGGGCTATAACGAGCAGTACTTC. V and J are TRBV28 and TRBJ2-7, with a weak D call TRBD2 (7 bases). Germline V gene sequence: CDR1 MDHEN, CDR2 SYDVKM. V was shortened by 8 bases and J by 5 bases, with 16 bases between the two germline ends. The CDR3 consists of 13 residues.

The chain joins TRBV7-9 to TRBJ2-7; D remains unclear. The CDR3 is 12 amino acids. Trimming took 5 bases from V and 6 from J, leaving 11 bases between them. The V gene's germline CDR1 is SEHNR and CDR2 FQNEAQ (reference sequence). CDR3 bases: TGTGCCAGCAGCGAAACACAAGCCGAGCAGTACTTC. Encoded protein: CASSETQAEQYF.

This clonotype was counted ten times or more. The chain combines TRBV28 with TRBJ2-4, with D perhaps matching TRBD1 (5 bases). The germline V gene encodes CDR1 MDHEN and CDR2 SYDVKM. The CDR3 runs 19 residues. Trimming removed 5 bases from V and 0 bases from J, with 23 bases in between. Written as DNA, the CDR3 is TGTGCCAGCAGTCCCCGGGCAGGGCGATCCCTAAGAGCCAAAAACATTCAGTACTTC. Translation gives CASSPRAGRSLRAKNIQYF. Together with reference TRBV28 and TRBJ2-4, the CDR3 gives the full variable domain: DVKVTQSSRYLVKRTGEKVFLECVQDMDHENMFWYRQDPGLGLRLIYFSYDVKMKEKGDIPEGYSVSREKKERFSLILESASTNQTSMYLCASSPRAGRSLRAKNIQYFGAGTRLSVL.

This clonotype was observed a few times. This chain uses TRBV3-1 with TRBJ2-7; D assignment may be TRBD1 or TRBD2 (5 bases each). V lost 2 bases and J lost 7, with 18 bases in between. The germline CDR1 and CDR2 sequences are LGHDT and YNNKEL (reference sequence). CDR3 length: 15 amino acids. The chain's CDR3 is CASSQSGGPMREQYF. CDR3 DNA sequence: TGTGCCAGCAGCCAATCTGGGGGTCCCATGAGGGAGCAGTACTTC.

This clonotype was seen more than once but under ten times. V and J are TRBV27 and TRBJ1-6; possible D gene TRBD1, 5 bases. Germline-derived CDR1 and CDR2 are MNHEY and SMNVEV (reference sequence). Trimming removed 5 bases from V and 6 bases from J, with 26 bases in between. The CDR3 is made up of 19 amino acids. CDR3: CASSPRTNLQNPSNSPLHF. The CDR3 nucleotides read TGTGCCAGCAGTCCCAGGACAAACTTGCAAAATCCCTCTAATTCACCCCTCCACTTT.

This clonotype was picked up a small number of times. The J gene is TRBJ1-1, the V gene TRBV7-8; D is unclear. Trimming pared 3 bases from V and 0 bases from J, leaving 8 bases between. The CDR3 totals 14 residues. Germline V gene data show CDR1 as SGHVS and CDR2 as FQNEAQ. CDR3 sequence reads: CASSLERVNTEAFF. The CDR3 DNA reads as TGTGCCAGCAGCTTGGAGAGGGTGAACACTGAAGCTTTCTTT.